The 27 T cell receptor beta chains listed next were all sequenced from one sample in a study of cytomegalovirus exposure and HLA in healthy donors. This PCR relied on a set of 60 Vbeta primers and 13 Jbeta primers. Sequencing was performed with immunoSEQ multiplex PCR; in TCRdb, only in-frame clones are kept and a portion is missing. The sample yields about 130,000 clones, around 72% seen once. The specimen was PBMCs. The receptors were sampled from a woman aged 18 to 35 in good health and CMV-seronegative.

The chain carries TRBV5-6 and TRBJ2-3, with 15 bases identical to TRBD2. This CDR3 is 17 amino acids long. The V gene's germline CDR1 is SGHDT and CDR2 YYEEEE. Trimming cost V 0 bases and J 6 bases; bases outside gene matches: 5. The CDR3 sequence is CASSLGWTSGRGDTQYF. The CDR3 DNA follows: TGTGCCAGCAGCTTGGGCTGGACTAGCGGGAGGGGCGATACGCAGTATTTT.

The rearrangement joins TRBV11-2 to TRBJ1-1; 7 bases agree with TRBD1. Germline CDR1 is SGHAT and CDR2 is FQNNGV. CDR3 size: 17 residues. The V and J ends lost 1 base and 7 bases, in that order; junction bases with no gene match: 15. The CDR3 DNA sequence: TGTGCCAGCAGCTTAGGATATGGCACAATAAACAGGGGTGAAGCTTTCTTT. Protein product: CASSLGYGTINRGEAFF.

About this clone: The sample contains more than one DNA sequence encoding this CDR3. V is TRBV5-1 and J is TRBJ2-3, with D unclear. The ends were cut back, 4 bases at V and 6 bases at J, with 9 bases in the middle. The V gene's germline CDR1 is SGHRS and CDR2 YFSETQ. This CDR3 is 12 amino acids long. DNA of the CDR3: TGCGCCAGCAGCCTCCGCGGCGATACGCAGTATTTT. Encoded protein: CASSLRGDTQYF.

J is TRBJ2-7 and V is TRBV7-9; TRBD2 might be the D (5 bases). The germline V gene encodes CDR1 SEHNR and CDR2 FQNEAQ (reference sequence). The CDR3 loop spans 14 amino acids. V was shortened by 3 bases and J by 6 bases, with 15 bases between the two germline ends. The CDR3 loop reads CASSFQDGGFEQYF. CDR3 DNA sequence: TGTGCCAGCAGCTTCCAAGATGGAGGTTTCGAGCAGTACTTC.

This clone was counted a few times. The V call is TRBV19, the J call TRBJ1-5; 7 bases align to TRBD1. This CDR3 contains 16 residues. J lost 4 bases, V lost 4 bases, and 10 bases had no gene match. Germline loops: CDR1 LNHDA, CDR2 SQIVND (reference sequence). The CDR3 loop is CASSSYLTGENQPQHF. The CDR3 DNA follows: TGTGCCAGTAGTAGCTACCTTACAGGGGAAAATCAGCCCCAGCATTTT.

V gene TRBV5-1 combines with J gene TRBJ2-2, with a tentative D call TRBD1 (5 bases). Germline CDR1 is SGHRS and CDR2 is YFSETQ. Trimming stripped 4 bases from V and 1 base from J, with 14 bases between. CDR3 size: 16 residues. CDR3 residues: CASSLRTLENTGELFF. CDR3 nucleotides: TGCGCCAGCAGCCTACGGACATTGGAGAACACCGGGGAGCTGTTTTTT.

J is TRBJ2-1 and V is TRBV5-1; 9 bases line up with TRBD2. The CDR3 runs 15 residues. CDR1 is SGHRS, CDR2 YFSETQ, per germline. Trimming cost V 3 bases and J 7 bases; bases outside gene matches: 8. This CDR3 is CASSSLAGVGNEQFF. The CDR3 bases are TGCGCCAGCAGCTCCTTAGCGGGAGTCGGGAATGAGCAGTTCTTC.

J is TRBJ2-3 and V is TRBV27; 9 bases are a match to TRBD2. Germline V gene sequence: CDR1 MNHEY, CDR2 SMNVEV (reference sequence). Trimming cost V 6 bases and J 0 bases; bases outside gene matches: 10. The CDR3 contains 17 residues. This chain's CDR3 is CASRHRGAGGSTDTQYF. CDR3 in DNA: TGTGCCAGCAGGCACCGAGGGGCGGGAGGGAGCACAGATACGCAGTATTTT.

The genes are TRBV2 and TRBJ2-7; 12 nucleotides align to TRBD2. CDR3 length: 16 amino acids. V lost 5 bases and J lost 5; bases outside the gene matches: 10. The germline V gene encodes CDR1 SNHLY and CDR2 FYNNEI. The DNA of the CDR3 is TGTGCCAGCAGTCTGCCGCTAGCGGGAGGGACCAACGAGCAGTACTTC. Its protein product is CASSLPLAGGTNEQYF.

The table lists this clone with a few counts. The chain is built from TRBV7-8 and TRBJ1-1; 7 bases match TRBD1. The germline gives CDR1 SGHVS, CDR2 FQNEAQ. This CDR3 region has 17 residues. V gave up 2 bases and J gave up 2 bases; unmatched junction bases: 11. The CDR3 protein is CASSLLFGQEFNTEAFF. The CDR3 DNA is TGTGCCAGCAGCTTATTATTCGGACAGGAGTTTAACACTGAAGCTTTCTTT.

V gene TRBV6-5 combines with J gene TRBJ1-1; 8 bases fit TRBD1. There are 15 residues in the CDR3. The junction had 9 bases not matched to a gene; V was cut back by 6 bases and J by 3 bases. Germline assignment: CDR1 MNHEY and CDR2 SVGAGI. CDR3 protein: CASRPSDREYTEAFF. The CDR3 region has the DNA TGTGCCAGCAGGCCCTCGGACAGGGAATACACTGAAGCTTTCTTT.

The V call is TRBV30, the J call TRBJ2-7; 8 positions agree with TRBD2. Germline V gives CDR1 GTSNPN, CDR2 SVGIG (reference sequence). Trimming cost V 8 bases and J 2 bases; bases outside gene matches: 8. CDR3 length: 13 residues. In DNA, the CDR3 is TGTGCCCCCCTGCGGGAGGCCCCCTACGAGCAGTACTTC. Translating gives CAPLREAPYEQYF.

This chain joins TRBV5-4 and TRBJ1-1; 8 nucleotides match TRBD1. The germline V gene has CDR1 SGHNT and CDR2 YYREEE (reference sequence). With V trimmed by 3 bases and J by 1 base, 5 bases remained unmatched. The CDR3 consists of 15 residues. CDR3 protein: CASSWSGQGNTEAFF. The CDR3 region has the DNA TGTGCCAGCAGCTGGTCCGGACAGGGGAACACTGAAGCTTTCTTT.

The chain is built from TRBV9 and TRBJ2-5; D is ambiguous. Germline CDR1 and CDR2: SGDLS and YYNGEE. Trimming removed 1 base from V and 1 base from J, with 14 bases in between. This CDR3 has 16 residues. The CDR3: CASSVSPSAGQETQYF. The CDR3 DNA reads TGTGCCAGCAGCGTATCCCCCAGCGCTGGCCAAGAGACCCAGTACTTC.

The CDR3 DNA follows: TGTGCCAGCCGCCTTTCCGGGGAGGGAGGCGAGCAGTACTTC. It encodes CASRLSGEGGEQYF. The gene calls are TRBV6-5 and TRBJ2-7; TRBD2 matches at 7 bases. V shed 8 bases, J shed 6 bases, and the junction held 13 bases outside the gene matches. Per germline, CDR1 MNHEY and CDR2 SVGAGI. There are 14 residues in the CDR3.

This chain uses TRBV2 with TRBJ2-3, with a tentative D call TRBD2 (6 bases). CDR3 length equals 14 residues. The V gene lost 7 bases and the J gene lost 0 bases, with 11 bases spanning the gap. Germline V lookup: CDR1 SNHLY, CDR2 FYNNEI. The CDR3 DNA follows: TGTGCCAGCAAACTAGCAGCGAGCACAGATACGCAGTATTTT. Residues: CASKLAASTDTQYF.

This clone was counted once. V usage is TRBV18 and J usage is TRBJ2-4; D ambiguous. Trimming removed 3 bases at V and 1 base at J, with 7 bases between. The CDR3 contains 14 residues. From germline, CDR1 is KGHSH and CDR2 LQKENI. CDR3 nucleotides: TGTGCCAGCTCACCTGAAGCGGCCAAAAACATTCAGTACTTC. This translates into CASSPEAAKNIQYF.

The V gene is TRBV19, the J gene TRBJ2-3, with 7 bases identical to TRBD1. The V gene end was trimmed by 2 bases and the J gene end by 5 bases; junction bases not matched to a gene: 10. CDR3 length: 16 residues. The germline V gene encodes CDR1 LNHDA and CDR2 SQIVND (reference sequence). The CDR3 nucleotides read TGTGCCAGTAGTATACCCCGGACAGGAATGGGAGATACGCAGTATTTT. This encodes CASSIPRTGMGDTQYF.

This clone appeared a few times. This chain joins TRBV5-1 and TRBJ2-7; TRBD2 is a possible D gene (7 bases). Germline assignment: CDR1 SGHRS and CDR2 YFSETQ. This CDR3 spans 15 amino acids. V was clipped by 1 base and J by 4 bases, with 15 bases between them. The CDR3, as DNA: TGCGCCAGCAGCTTGATGGGGGGGCCAGGGTACGAGCAGTACTTC. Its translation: CASSLMGGPGYEQYF.

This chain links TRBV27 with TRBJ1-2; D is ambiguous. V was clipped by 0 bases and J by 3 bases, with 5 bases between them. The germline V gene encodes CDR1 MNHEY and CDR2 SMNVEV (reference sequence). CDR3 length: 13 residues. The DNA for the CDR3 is TGTGCCAGCAGTTTATCTCCAGACTATGGCTACACCTTC. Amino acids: CASSLSPDYGYTF.

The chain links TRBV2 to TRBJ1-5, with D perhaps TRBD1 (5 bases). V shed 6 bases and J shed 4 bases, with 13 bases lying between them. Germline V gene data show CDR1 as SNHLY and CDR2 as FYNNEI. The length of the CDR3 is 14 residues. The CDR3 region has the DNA TGTGCCAGCAGAACATCGACAGTAAATCAGCCCCAGCATTTT. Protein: CASRTSTVNQPQHF.

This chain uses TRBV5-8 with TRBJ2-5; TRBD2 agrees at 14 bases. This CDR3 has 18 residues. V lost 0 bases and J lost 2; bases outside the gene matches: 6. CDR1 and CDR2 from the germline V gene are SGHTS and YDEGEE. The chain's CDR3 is CASSLAGTSGSVQETQYF. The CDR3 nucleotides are TGTGCCAGCAGCTTGGCCGGGACTAGCGGGAGTGTACAAGAGACCCAGTACTTC. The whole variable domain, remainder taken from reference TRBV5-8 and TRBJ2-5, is EAGVTQSPTHLIKTRGQQATLRCSPISGHTSVYWYQQALGLGLQFLLWYDEGEERNRGNFPPRFSGRQFPNYSSELNVNALELEDSALYLCASSLAGTSGSVQETQYFGPGTRLLVL.

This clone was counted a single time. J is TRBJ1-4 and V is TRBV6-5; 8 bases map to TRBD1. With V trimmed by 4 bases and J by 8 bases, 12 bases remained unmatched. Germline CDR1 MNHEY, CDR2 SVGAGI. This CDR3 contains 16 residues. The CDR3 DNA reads TGTGCCAGCAGTTTAACAACCGGGACAGGAGGCGAAAAACTGTTTTTT. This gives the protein CASSLTTGTGGEKLFF.

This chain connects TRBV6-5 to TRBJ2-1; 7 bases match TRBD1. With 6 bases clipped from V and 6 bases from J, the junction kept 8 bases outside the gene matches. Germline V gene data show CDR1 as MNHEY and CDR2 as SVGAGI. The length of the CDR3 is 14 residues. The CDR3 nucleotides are TGTGCCAGCAGCCAGTCCCGGGACAGCAATGAGCAGTTCTTC. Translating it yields CASSQSRDSNEQFF.

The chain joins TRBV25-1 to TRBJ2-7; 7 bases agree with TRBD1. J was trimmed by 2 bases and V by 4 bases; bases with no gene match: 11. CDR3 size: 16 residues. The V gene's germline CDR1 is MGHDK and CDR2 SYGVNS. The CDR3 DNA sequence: TGTGCCAGCAGTGGCCCGGGGACAGAAAGAGCCTACGAGCAGTACTTC. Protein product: CASSGPGTERAYEQYF.

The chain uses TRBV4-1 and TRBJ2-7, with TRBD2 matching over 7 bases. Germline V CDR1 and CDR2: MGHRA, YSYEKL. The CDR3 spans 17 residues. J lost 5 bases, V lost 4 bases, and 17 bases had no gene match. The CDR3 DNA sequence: TGCGCCAGCAGCCCCGGGAGGACGGAGCGAGGATTCGACGAGCAGTACTTC. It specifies CASSPGRTERGFDEQYF.

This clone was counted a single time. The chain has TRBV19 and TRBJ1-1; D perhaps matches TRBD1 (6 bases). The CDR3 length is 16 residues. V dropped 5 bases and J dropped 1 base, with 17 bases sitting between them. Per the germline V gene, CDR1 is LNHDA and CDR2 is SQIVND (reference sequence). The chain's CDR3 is CASSDPEQGGNTEAFF. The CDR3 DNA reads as TGTGCCAGTAGTGATCCCGAACAGGGCGGGAACACTGAAGCTTTCTTT.